Presented here are 27 T cell receptor beta chains from one specimen sequenced in a study of blood T cell repertoires in COVID-19. TCRdb's table, derived via immunoSEQ multiplex PCR, lists solely in-frame clones and lacks some. The sample records roughly 200,000 clones, 80% to 95% being singletons. Sequenced sample: peripheral blood. The source of these receptors is a man aged 45 to 65 with acute or convalescent COVID-19.

The chain recombines TRBV7-8 with TRBJ2-6; D uncertain. Trimming removed 6 bases from V and 0 bases from J, with 9 bases in between. This CDR3 is 15 amino acids long. CDR1 and CDR2 from the germline V gene are SGHVS and FQNEAQ. The CDR3: CASSLRNSGANVLTF. The CDR3 DNA reads TGTGCCAGCAGTCTGAGGAACTCTGGGGCCAACGTCCTGACTTTC.

The chain combines TRBV5-1 with TRBJ2-7; TRBD2 is a possible D gene (5 bases). CDR1 is SGHRS and CDR2 is YFSETQ in the germline V gene. V lost 4 bases, J lost 4 bases, and 15 bases lay in between. The CDR3 covers 14 residues. CDR3 nucleotides: TGCGCCAGCAGCGGAGGAGGTCCTCGGTACGAGCAGTACGTC. Translation gives CASSGGGPRYEQYV.

The chain recombines TRBV24-1 with TRBJ1-5; 7 nucleotides agree with TRBD1. The CDR3 is 14 residues long. Germline assignment: CDR1 KGHDR and CDR2 SFDVKD. Trimming cost V 6 bases and J 7 bases; bases outside gene matches: 8. As DNA, the CDR3 is TGTGCCACCAGTAGAGGGGGCCCTCCCCAGCCCCAGCATTTT. This translates into CATSRGGPPQPQHF.

The rearrangement joins TRBV20-1 to TRBJ1-4; D remains ambiguous. The germline V gene encodes CDR1 DFQATT and CDR2 SNEGSKA (reference sequence). This CDR3 contains 11 residues. Deletions cut 5 bases from V and 11 bases from J, with 12 bases between. CDR3: CSAPEAGKLFF. CDR3 sequence (DNA): TGCAGTGCTCCGGAGGCGGGGAAACTGTTTTTT.

The chain joins TRBV18 to TRBJ1-6; 8 nucleotides align to TRBD1. Germline V CDR1 and CDR2: KGHSH, LQKENI. V lost 4 bases, J lost 6 bases, and 2 bases stayed unmatched. The CDR3 is 14 amino acids. As DNA, the CDR3 is TGTGCCAGCTCACTTCAGGGGGCTAATTCACCCCTCCACTTT. Protein sequence: CASSLQGANSPLHF.

This clone was seen just once. This sequence joins TRBV27 and TRBJ2-7; 7 nucleotides line up with TRBD1. CDR3 size: 13 residues. From germline, CDR1 is MNHEY and CDR2 SMNVEV (reference sequence). The trim removed 6 bases at V and 3 bases at J, leaving 5 bases unmatched. The CDR3 spells CASSTGTDYEQYF. CDR3 nucleotide sequence: TGTGCCAGCAGCACCGGGACAGACTACGAGCAGTACTTC.

The chain recombines TRBV19 with TRBJ2-2, with 13 positions matching TRBD2. Per germline, CDR1 LNHDA and CDR2 SQIVND (reference sequence). The V gene end was trimmed by 7 bases and the J gene end by 6 bases; junction bases not matched to a gene: 5. The CDR3 spans 15 residues. In DNA form, the CDR3 reads TGTGCCAGTAATCGACTAGCGGGGGGTGCCGGGGAGCTGTTTTTT. It codes for CASNRLAGGAGELFF. The full variable domain, its missing parts supplied by reference TRBV19 and TRBJ2-2, is DGGITQSPKYLFRKEGQNVTLSCEQNLNHDAMYWYRQDPGQGLRLIYYSQIVNDFQKGDIAEGYSVSREKKESFPLTVTSAQKNPTAFYLCASNRLAGGAGELFFGEGSRLTVL.

This rearrangement joins TRBV6-2 or TRBV6-3 to TRBJ2-1; D gene ambiguous. V lost 3 bases to trimming and J lost 8 bases, with 5 bases between them. Germline V gives CDR1 MNHEY, CDR2 SVGEGT. CDR3 length: 11 residues. In DNA form, the CDR3 reads TGTGCCAGCAGTTATATCTATGAGCAGTTCTTC. Translation: CASSYIYEQFF.

The genes are TRBV2 and TRBJ1-3; D ambiguous. The CDR3 spans 12 residues. V was trimmed by 8 bases and J by 3 bases, leaving 8 bases between them. Germline CDR1 is SNHLY and CDR2 is FYNNEI. The CDR3 here is CASARLGNTIYF. For the CDR3, the DNA is TGTGCCAGCGCGAGACTTGGAAACACCATATATTTT. Combining the CDR3 with reference TRBV2 and TRBJ1-3 gives the whole variable domain EPEVTQTPSHQVTQMGQEVILRCVPISNHLYFYWYRQILGQKVEFLVSFYNNEISEKSEIFDDQFSVERPDGSNFTLKIRSTKLEDSAMYFCASARLGNTIYFGEGSWLTVV.

In DNA, the CDR3 is TGTGCCAGCAGCAACAGCCTGAACACTGAAGCTTTCTTT. Translation: CASSNSLNTEAFF. This chain uses TRBV6-5 with TRBJ1-1, with D unclear. The germline V gene has CDR1 MNHEY and CDR2 SVGAGI. This CDR3 is built from 13 residues. Trimming cost V 6 bases and J 0 bases, with 8 bases left between them.

This clone appeared a single time. The chain links TRBV9 to TRBJ2-7; TRBD2 matches at 8 bases. CDR3 length equals 15 residues. CDR1 SGDLS and CDR2 YYNGEE come from the germline V gene. J gave up 2 bases and V 2 bases, and 6 bases lay outside the gene matches. The CDR3: CASSVLAGTTYEQYF. CDR3 nucleotides: TGTGCCAGCAGCGTTCTAGCGGGCACGACCTACGAGCAGTACTTC.

The chain is built from TRBV6-6 and TRBJ2-7; 8 bases agree with TRBD2. CDR3 length: 15 residues. Trimming removed 3 bases from V and 3 bases from J; junction bases left unmatched: 7. Germline-derived CDR1 and CDR2 are MNHNY and SVGAGI (reference sequence). CDR3 protein: CASSYAGGTVYEQYF. The CDR3 coding sequence is TGTGCCAGCAGTTATGCGGGGGGCACGGTCTACGAGCAGTACTTC.

This clone has just one count. The V gene is TRBV2, the J gene TRBJ2-7, with a tentative D call TRBD2 (5 bases). Per the germline V gene, CDR1 is SNHLY and CDR2 is FYNNEI. V lost 3 bases, J lost 4 bases, and 13 bases lay in between. The CDR3 totals 14 residues. The DNA for the CDR3 is TGTGCCAGCAGTGAGAGGGTCCCCCCTTACGAGCAGTACTTC. Protein: CASSERVPPYEQYF.

V usage is TRBV5-5 and J usage is TRBJ2-5; 8 bases are shared with TRBD1. After removal of 4 bases from V and 5 bases from J, the junction contained 10 bases not matched to a gene. Germline V gene data show CDR1 as SGHKS and CDR2 as YYEKEE (reference sequence). The CDR3 has 15 residues. CDR3 protein: CASSGYRGKGETQYF. For the CDR3, the DNA is TGTGCCAGCAGCGGGTACAGGGGGAAGGGGGAGACCCAGTACTTC.

The V and J genes are TRBV2 and TRBJ2-3, with a weak D call TRBD1 (5 bases). The CDR3 has 13 amino acids. From germline, CDR1 is SNHLY and CDR2 FYNNEI. V was pared by 6 bases and J by 4 bases, with 11 bases between. In nucleotides, the CDR3 is TGTGCCAGCAGCCTCAGGGATGCAGATACGCAGTATTTT. Protein sequence: CASSLRDADTQYF.

This rearrangement joins TRBV28 to TRBJ1-2; D remains ambiguous. Looked up from germline, CDR1 is MDHEN and CDR2 is SYDVKM. The V end lost 4 bases, the J end lost 0 bases, and 9 bases lay between the germline ends. This CDR3 region has 14 residues. Here the CDR3 reads CASSYGEANYGYTF. In nucleotides, the CDR3 is TGTGCCAGCAGTTATGGGGAGGCTAACTATGGCTACACCTTC.

This clone was seen only a few times. V gene TRBV2 combines with J gene TRBJ1-2; D is uncertain. This CDR3 has 13 residues. Per germline, CDR1 SNHLY and CDR2 FYNNEI. Trimming took off 1 base at V and 8 bases at J, with 11 bases between the two ends. In DNA form, the CDR3 reads TGTGCCAGCAGTGAAGTGGCCGCCTGGGGCTACACCTTC. Residues: CASSEVAAWGYTF. The full variable domain, completed using reference TRBV2 and TRBJ1-2, is EPEVTQTPSHQVTQMGQEVILRCVPISNHLYFYWYRQILGQKVEFLVSFYNNEISEKSEIFDDQFSVERPDGSNFTLKIRSTKLEDSAMYFCASSEVAAWGYTFGSGTRLTVV.

This chain's CDR3 is CASSLFQGDWTF. CDR3 sequence (DNA): TGTGCCAGCAGTTTATTCCAGGGGGATTGGACCTTC. The V gene is TRBV28, the J gene TRBJ1-2; 7 bases match TRBD1. This CDR3 is 12 amino acids long. Germline V gives CDR1 MDHEN, CDR2 SYDVKM. V trimming: 1 base; J trimming: 14 bases; junction bases outside the gene matches: 7.

The chain couples TRBV4-2 to TRBJ2-3; tentative D call: TRBD2 (6 bases). V was clipped by 1 base and J by 4 bases, with 12 bases between them. CDR3 length equals 15 residues. Germline CDR1 LGHNA, CDR2 YNFKEQ. CDR3 residues: CASSQVGVAADTQYF. CDR3 nucleotide sequence: TGTGCCAGCAGCCAAGTTGGGGTAGCGGCAGATACGCAGTATTTT.

V usage is TRBV7-3 and J usage is TRBJ2-3; TRBD2 aligns across 7 bases. The CDR3 runs 14 residues. Germline CDR1 SGHTA, CDR2 FQGTGA. J was trimmed by 2 bases and V by 2 bases; bases with no gene match: 1. The CDR3 region is CASSLAGDTDTQYF. The CDR3 DNA follows: TGTGCCAGCAGCTTAGCGGGGGACACAGATACGCAGTATTTT.

The gene calls are TRBV6-5 and TRBJ2-2; TRBD1 matches 9 bases. The CDR3 spans 15 residues. J lost 3 bases, V lost 7 bases, and 6 bases had no gene match. Germline V gives CDR1 MNHEY, CDR2 SVGAGI. Here the CDR3 DNA reads TGTGCCAGCACCCGAGGGACAGGGTACACCGGGGAGCTGTTTTTT. Its protein is CASTRGTGYTGELFF.

The V gene is TRBV4-2, the J gene TRBJ2-1; 8 positions agree with TRBD2. The CDR3 runs to 12 residues. The germline V gene encodes CDR1 LGHNA and CDR2 YNFKEQ. V was pared by 3 bases and J by 14 bases, with 6 bases of the junction left unmatched. The CDR3 sequence: CASSQSGGRKFF. In nucleotides, the CDR3 is TGTGCCAGCAGCCAGTCGGGGGGGCGAAAGTTCTTC.

The chain couples TRBV11-3 to TRBJ2-3; 10 nucleotides align to TRBD1. This CDR3 comprises 16 residues. The J segment lost 9 bases and the V segment lost 5 bases, leaving 14 bases of the junction unmatched. The germline gives CDR1 SGHNT, CDR2 YENEEA. The CDR3 DNA sequence: TGTGCCAGCAGCCCGGGACAGGGGTTGCAGTTCGAGACGCAGTATTTT. Translating gives CASSPGQGLQFETQYF.

CDR3 bases: TGTGCCAGCAGCTCCACTCACACTGAAGCTTTCTTT. It encodes CASSSTHTEAFF. The chain joins TRBV6-2 or TRBV6-3 to TRBJ1-1; no reliable D call. This CDR3 spans 12 amino acids. Germline V gene data show CDR1 as MNHEY and CDR2 as SVGEGT. V was pared by 6 bases and J by 3 bases, with 8 bases between.

DNA for the CDR3: TGTGCCAGCAGCACACGAGGGCTAGCGACGAACACCGGGGAGCTGTTTTTT. As protein: CASSTRGLATNTGELFF. The J gene is TRBJ2-2, the V gene TRBV9, with D tentatively TRBD2 (6 bases). Per the germline V gene, CDR1 is SGDLS and CDR2 is YYNGEE. The length of the CDR3 is 17 residues. Trimming took 4 bases from V and 0 from J, leaving 16 bases between them.

The genes are TRBV28 and TRBJ1-6; TRBD1 matches 8 bases. The germline CDR1 and CDR2 sequences are MDHEN and SYDVKM. The CDR3 loop spans 14 amino acids. V trimming: 4 bases; J trimming: 10 bases; junction bases outside the gene matches: 6. The CDR3 bases are TGTGCCAGCAGTTCCCCGACAGGGGCCTCACCCCTCCACTTT. The encoded protein is CASSSPTGASPLHF.

This clone was counted a single time. The J gene is TRBJ2-2, the V gene TRBV28; 8 nucleotides agree with TRBD1. From germline, CDR1 is MDHEN and CDR2 SYDVKM. The V and J ends lost 3 bases and 6 bases, in that order; junction bases with no gene match: 6. The CDR3 covers 15 residues. CDR3 in amino acids: CASSLLQGVAGELFF. CDR3 DNA: TGTGCCAGCAGTTTGTTACAGGGGGTCGCCGGGGAGCTGTTTTTT.